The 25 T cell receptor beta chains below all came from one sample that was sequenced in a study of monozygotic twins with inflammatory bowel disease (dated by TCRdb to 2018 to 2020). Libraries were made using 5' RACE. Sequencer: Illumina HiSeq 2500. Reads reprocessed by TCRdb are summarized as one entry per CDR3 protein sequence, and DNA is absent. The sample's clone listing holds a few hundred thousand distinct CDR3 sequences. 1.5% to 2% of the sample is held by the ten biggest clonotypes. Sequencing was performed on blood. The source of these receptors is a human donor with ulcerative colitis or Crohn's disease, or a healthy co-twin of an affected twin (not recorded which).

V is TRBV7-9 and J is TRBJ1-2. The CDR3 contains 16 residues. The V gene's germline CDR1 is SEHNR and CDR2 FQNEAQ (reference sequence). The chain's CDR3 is CASSVTGGPANYGYTF.

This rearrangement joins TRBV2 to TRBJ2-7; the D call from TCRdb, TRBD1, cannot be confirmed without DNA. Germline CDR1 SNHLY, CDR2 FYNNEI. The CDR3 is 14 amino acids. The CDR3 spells CASRGTGADFGQYF.

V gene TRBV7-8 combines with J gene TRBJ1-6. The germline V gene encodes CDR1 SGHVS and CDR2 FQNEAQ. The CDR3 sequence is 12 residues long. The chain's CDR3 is CASSRENSPLHF. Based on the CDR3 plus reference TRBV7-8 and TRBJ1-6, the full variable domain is GAGVSQSPRYKVAKRGQDVALRCDPISGHVSLFWYQQALGQGPEFLTYFQNEAQLDKSGLPSDRFFAERPEGSVSTLKIQRTQQEDSAVYLCASSRENSPLHFGNGTRLTVT.

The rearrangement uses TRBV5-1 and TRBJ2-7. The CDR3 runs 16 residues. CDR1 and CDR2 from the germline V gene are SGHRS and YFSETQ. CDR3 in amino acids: CASSLIDSGSSYEQYF.

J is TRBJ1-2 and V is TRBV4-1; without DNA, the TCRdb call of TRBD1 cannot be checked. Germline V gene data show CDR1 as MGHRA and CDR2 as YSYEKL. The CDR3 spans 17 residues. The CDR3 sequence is CASSQALGQGVLGGYTF.

Here the CDR3 reads CASGVVGSSYNEQFF. This sequence joins TRBV5-1 and TRBJ2-1. CDR1 is SGHRS, CDR2 YFSETQ, per germline. CDR3 length: 15 residues.

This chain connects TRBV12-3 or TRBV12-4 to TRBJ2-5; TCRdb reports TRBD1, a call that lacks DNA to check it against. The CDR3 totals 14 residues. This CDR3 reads CASSSGSHQETQYF.

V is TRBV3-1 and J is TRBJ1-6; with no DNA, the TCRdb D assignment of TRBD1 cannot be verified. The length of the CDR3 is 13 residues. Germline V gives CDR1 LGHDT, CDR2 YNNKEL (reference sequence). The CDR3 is CASDPGGNSPLHF.

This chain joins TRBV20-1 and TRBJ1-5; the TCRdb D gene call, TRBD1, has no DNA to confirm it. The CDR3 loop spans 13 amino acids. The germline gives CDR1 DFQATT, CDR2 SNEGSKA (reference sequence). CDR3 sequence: CSAQQDLNQPQHF.

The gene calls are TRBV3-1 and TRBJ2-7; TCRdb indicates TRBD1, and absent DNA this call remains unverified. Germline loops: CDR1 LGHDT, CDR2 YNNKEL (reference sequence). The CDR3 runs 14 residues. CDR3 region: CASSPGTGVGEQYF.

CDR3 residues: CASSLSPAGETQYF. The rearrangement joins TRBV5-1 to TRBJ2-5; TCRdb proposes TRBD2, but this gene call is untestable without DNA. CDR3 length: 14 amino acids. Per the germline V gene, CDR1 is SGHRS and CDR2 is YFSETQ. Full variable domain (remainder filled in from reference TRBV5-1 and TRBJ2-5): KAGVTQTPRYLIKTRGQQVTLSCSPISGHRSVSWYQQTPGQGLQFLFEYFSETQRNKGNFPGRFSGRQFSNSRSEMNVSTLELGDSALYLCASSLSPAGETQYFGPGTRLLVL.

CDR3: CASLGWGEGRYTEAFF. The gene calls are TRBV12-3 or TRBV12-4 and TRBJ1-1; TCRdb indicates TRBD1, and absent DNA this call remains unverified. This CDR3 is 16 amino acids long.

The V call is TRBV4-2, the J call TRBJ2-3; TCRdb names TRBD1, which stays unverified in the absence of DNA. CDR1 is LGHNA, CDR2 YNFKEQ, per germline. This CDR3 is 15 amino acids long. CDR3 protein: CASSPGAGDTDTQYF.

The chain's CDR3 is CASSLPRGDYEQYF. This sequence joins TRBV5-1 and TRBJ2-7; TCRdb's assignment of TRBD2 cannot be checked, as there is no DNA. The germline V gene encodes CDR1 SGHRS and CDR2 YFSETQ. The CDR3 sequence is 14 residues long. Using reference TRBV5-1 and TRBJ2-7 for the parts outside the CDR3, the full variable domain is KAGVTQTPRYLIKTRGQQVTLSCSPISGHRSVSWYQQTPGQGLQFLFEYFSETQRNKGNFPGRFSGRQFSNSRSEMNVSTLELGDSALYLCASSLPRGDYEQYFGPGTRLTVT.

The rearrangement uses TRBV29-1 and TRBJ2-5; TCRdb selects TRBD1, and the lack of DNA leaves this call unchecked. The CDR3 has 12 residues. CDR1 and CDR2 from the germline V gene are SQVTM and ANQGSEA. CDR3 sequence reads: CSVAGQQETQYF.

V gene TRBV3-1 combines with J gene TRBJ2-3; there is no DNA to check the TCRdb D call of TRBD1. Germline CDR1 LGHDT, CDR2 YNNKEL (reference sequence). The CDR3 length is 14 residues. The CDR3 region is CASSPTDGGNTQYF.

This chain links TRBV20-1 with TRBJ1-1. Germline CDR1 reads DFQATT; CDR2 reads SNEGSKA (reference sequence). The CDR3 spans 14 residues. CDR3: CSARGPASGTEAFF.

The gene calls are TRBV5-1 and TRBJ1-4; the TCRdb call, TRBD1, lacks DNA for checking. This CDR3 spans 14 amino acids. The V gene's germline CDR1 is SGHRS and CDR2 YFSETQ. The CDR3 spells CASSPRGYDEKLFF.

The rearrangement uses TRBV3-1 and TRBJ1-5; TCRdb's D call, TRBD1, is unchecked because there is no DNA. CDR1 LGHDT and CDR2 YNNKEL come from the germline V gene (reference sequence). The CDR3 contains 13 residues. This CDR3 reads CASSGLPEEAQHF.

CDR3 sequence reads: CASSWLASDTQYF. This rearrangement joins TRBV28 to TRBJ2-3. Germline CDR1 is MDHEN and CDR2 is SYDVKM. The CDR3 loop spans 13 amino acids.

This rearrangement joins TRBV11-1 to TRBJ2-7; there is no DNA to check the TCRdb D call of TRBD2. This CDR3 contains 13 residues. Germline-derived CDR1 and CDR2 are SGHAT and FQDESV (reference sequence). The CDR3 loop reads CASSLAWRDEQYF.

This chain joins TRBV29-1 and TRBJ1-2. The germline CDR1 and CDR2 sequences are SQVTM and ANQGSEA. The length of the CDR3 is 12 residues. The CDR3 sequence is CSVGKMNYGYTF.

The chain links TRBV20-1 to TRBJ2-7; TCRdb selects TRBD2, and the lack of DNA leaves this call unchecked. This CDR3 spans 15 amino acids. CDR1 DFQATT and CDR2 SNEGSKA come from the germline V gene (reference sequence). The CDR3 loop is CSARALSGGALEQYF.

CDR3 region: CASSDSSGGGTDTQYF. The chain combines TRBV6-4 with TRBJ2-3; TCRdb calls TRBD1, which cannot be checked without DNA. CDR1 and CDR2 from the germline V gene are MRHNA and SNTAGT. This CDR3 is 16 amino acids long.

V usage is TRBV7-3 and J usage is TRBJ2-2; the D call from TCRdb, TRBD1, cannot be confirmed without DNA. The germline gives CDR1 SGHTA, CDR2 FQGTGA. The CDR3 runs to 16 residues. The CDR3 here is CASSSGGSSNTGELFF. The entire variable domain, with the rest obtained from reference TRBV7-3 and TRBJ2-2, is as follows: GAGVSQTPSNKVTEKGKYVELRCDPISGHTALYWYRQSLGQGPEFLIYFQGTGAADDSGLPNDRFFAVRPEGSVSTLKIQRTERGDSAVYLCASSSGGSSNTGELFFGEGSRLTVL.